These 28 T cell receptor beta chains were sequenced from one sample in a study of patients and donors after allogeneic stem cell transplantation. TCRdb passed the RT-PCR reads through MiXCR, listing each CDR3 protein once. The sample consists of 900,000 to 1,000,000 distinct CDR3 sequences, roughly 18% of them appearing once. The sample taken for sequencing was blood, either unsorted or a sorted T cell fraction (not recorded which). Receptors originate from a human donor who was either an allogeneic HSCT recipient or a stem cell or donor lymphocyte infusion donor (not recorded which). It is not recorded whose cells these are; they may come from a transplant donor.

This clonotype was observed a handful of times. V is TRBV6-5 and J is TRBJ2-5; D uncertain. This CDR3 comprises 16 residues. Trimming removed 0 bases at V and 4 bases at J, with 15 bases between. Per the germline V gene, CDR1 is MNHEY and CDR2 is SVGAGI. This CDR3 reads CASSYSGPVVLETQYF. The DNA of the CDR3 is TGTGCCAGCAGTTACTCGGGCCCCGTGGTATTAGAGACCCAGTACTTC.

The chain is built from TRBV9 and TRBJ2-3; D gene uncertain. The V and J ends lost 3 bases and 2 bases respectively, with 13 bases between them. The CDR3 has 15 residues. In germline, CDR1 is SGDLS, CDR2 YYNGEE. CDR3 region: CASSADLALTDTQYF. The CDR3 DNA is TGTGCCAGCAGCGCAGACTTGGCTCTCACAGATACGCAGTATTTT.

This clonotype was found once. The gene calls are TRBV7-3 and TRBJ2-3; TRBD2 agrees at 11 bases. Germline CDR1 and CDR2: SGHTA and FQGTGA. V dropped 4 bases and J dropped 0; count of bases not matched to a gene: 6. CDR3 length: 17 residues. The CDR3 loop is CASSSGLAGFSTDTQYF. The CDR3 region has the DNA TGTGCCAGCAGCTCCGGACTAGCGGGCTTTAGCACAGATACGCAGTATTTT.

The J gene is TRBJ2-1, the V gene TRBV3-1; 7 nucleotides line up with TRBD2. The CDR3 runs 15 residues. V lost 0 bases and J lost 7; bases outside the gene matches: 6. Germline-derived CDR1 and CDR2 are LGHDT and YNNKEL (reference sequence). The CDR3 nucleotides read TGTGCCAGCAGCCAAGATCTGCCGGGGGGAAATGAGCAGTTCTTC. Translating it yields CASSQDLPGGNEQFF.

The chain combines TRBV20-1 with TRBJ1-5; no reliable D call. CDR3 size: 14 residues. CDR1 is DFQATT, CDR2 SNEGSKA, per germline (reference sequence). The V gene lost 1 base and the J gene lost 4 bases, with 11 bases spanning the gap. The CDR3 here is CSARVLSLNQPQHF. The CDR3 DNA reads as TGCAGTGCTAGAGTGCTTTCTCTTAATCAGCCCCAGCATTTT.

The chain combines TRBV2 with TRBJ2-1; the D gene could be TRBD1 or TRBD2 (5 bases each). The germline gives CDR1 SNHLY, CDR2 FYNNEI. Trimming stripped 3 bases from V and 3 bases from J, with 21 bases between. The CDR3 extends over 18 amino acids. DNA for the CDR3: TGTGCCAGCAGTGAGGATCGGAACTCGGGACCGATCTACAATGAGCAGTTCTTC. This encodes CASSEDRNSGPIYNEQFF.

This clonotype was counted a few times. The chain recombines TRBV9 with TRBJ2-5, with a possible D match to TRBD2 (6 bases). Trimming took 4 bases from V and 5 from J, leaving 12 bases between them. This CDR3 has 13 residues. Germline CDR1 SGDLS, CDR2 YYNGEE. The CDR3 protein is CASSPGDGETQYF. The CDR3 DNA reads as TGTGCCAGCAGCCCGGGGGACGGGGAGACCCAGTACTTC.

This chain links TRBV20-1 with TRBJ1-2; D is unclear. Looked up from germline, CDR1 is DFQATT and CDR2 is SNEGSKA (reference sequence). V was cut by 3 bases and J by 0 bases, with 8 bases left in between. This CDR3 has 13 amino acids. The CDR3 loop is CSASKGTNYGYTF. CDR3 bases: TGCAGTGCTAGTAAAGGAACTAACTATGGCTACACCTTC.

CDR3 amino acids: CASSSPRTGGKYEQYF. The CDR3, as DNA: TGTGCCAGCAGTTCCCCCCGGACAGGGGGCAAATACGAGCAGTACTTC. This sequence joins TRBV6-2 or TRBV6-3 and TRBJ2-7; TRBD1 matches 11 bases. The CDR3 consists of 16 residues. Trimming took 4 bases from V and 4 from J; bases not matched to a gene: 9. CDR1 is MNHEY, CDR2 SVGEGT, per germline.

This clonotype was seen only a few times. V usage is TRBV7-3 and J usage is TRBJ2-1; maybe TRBD1 (5 bases). This CDR3 comprises 14 residues. Looked up from germline, CDR1 is SGHTA and CDR2 is FQGTGA. Trimming pared 0 bases from V and 5 bases from J, leaving 8 bases between. CDR3 region: CASSLTMGHNEQFF. DNA of the CDR3: TGTGCCAGCAGCTTAACGATGGGGCACAATGAGCAGTTCTTC.

The genes are TRBV21-1 and TRBJ2-3; no check of the table's D call, TRBD2, against the DNA was made. TRBV21-1 is an annotated pseudogene. This CDR3 spans 18 amino acids. The chain's CDR3 is CASSKKRRTSSRTDTQYF. The DNA for the CDR3 is TGTGCCAGCAGCAAAAAGAGGAGGACTAGCTCAAGAACAGATACGCAGTATTTT.

J is TRBJ2-3 and V is TRBV6-1; 7 positions match TRBD2. The CDR3 has 16 amino acids. V trimming: 4 bases; J trimming: 4 bases; junction bases outside the gene matches: 11. In germline, CDR1 is MNHNS, CDR2 SASEGT. CDR3 amino acids: CASSVSGGGSADTQYF. The CDR3 DNA sequence: TGTGCCAGCAGTGTCTCTGGGGGGGGGAGTGCAGATACGCAGTATTTT.

This sequence joins TRBV5-1 and TRBJ2-7, with D perhaps matching TRBD2 (6 bases). There are 13 residues in the CDR3. Germline CDR1 is SGHRS and CDR2 is YFSETQ. With 1 base removed from V and 6 bases from J, the gap between germline ends came to 11 bases. CDR3 loop: CASSLLRDSEQYF. For the CDR3, the DNA is TGCGCCAGCAGCTTGTTGCGGGACTCCGAGCAGTACTTC.

In regard to this clonotype: The junction departs from the called germline gene at one end, perhaps through a read error. V is TRBV7-7 and J is TRBJ2-2, with TRBD2 identical over 12 bases. The CDR3 spans 15 residues. Per germline, CDR1 SSHAT and CDR2 FNYEAQ (reference sequence). The CDR3 here is CASSASGGDTGELFF. CDR3 bases: TGTGCTAGCAGCGCTAGCGGGGGGGACACCGGGGAGCTGTTTTTT.

This clonotype was found a few times. This chain connects TRBV6-5 to TRBJ1-1, with D uncertain. The V gene lost 2 bases and the J gene lost 5 bases, with 12 bases spanning the gap. Germline-derived CDR1 and CDR2 are MNHEY and SVGAGI. CDR3 length: 14 amino acids. The CDR3 loop is CASSYDRGRTEAFF. Here the CDR3 DNA reads TGTGCCAGCAGTTACGATCGGGGAAGGACTGAAGCTTTCTTT.

This clonotype was observed many times. The chain uses TRBV12-3 or TRBV12-4 and TRBJ2-1; 7 bases align to TRBD1. The CDR3 totals 16 residues. V shed 2 bases and J 7 bases; nucleotides not matched to a gene: 11. CDR3: CASSLLTTGQGNEQFF. DNA for the CDR3: TGTGCCAGCAGTTTACTGACGACAGGGCAGGGAAATGAGCAGTTCTTC.

V gene TRBV24-1 combines with J gene TRBJ2-7, with 7 bases identical to TRBD2. Germline CDR1 is KGHDR and CDR2 is SFDVKD. CDR3 length equals 15 residues. The junction had 8 bases not matched to a gene; V was cut back by 7 bases and J by 0 bases. CDR3 in DNA: TGTGCCACCAGCGATAAGCGGGGATCCTCCTACGAGCAGTACTTC. The encoded protein is CATSDKRGSSYEQYF.

This clonotype occurred a few times. V gene TRBV12-5 combines with J gene TRBJ1-1; 8 bases are a match to TRBD1. V was pared by 1 base and J by 6 bases, with 13 bases of the junction left unmatched. CDR1 and CDR2 (germline): LGHNT, FRNRAP. The CDR3 runs 17 residues. The CDR3 DNA follows: TGTGCTAGTGGTTTGGCCCAGACAGGGGTCGCCACTTCTGAAGCTTTCTTT. This translates into CASGLAQTGVATSEAFF.

V gene TRBV5-1 combines with J gene TRBJ2-4; possible D gene TRBD2, 6 bases. Trimming left V 3 bases short and J 4 bases short, with 23 bases between. This CDR3 contains 18 residues. CDR1 is SGHRS, CDR2 YFSETQ, per germline. CDR3 in amino acids: CASSWSVGGRSNKNIQYF. The DNA of the CDR3 is TGCGCCAGCAGCTGGTCGGTGGGAGGTCGGAGTAATAAAAACATTCAGTACTTC.

This clonotype was observed many times. CDR3 amino acids: CASSLGQISYNEQFF. CDR3 nucleotide sequence: TGTGCCAGCAGCCTAGGACAGATATCCTACAATGAGCAGTTCTTC. V is TRBV3-1 and J is TRBJ2-1, with a weak D call TRBD1 (6 bases). The CDR3 sequence is 15 residues long. The germline V and J ends were trimmed by 4 bases and 1 base, with 11 bases remaining between them. Germline V gene sequence: CDR1 LGHDT, CDR2 YNNKEL (reference sequence).

This clonotype was seen a handful of times. CDR3: CAISESRGGPEAFF. In DNA form, the CDR3 reads TGTGCCATCAGTGAGTCGAGGGGGGGCCCTGAAGCTTTCTTT. This chain links TRBV10-3 with TRBJ1-1; D is perhaps TRBD1 (6 bases). Germline CDR1 reads ENHRY; CDR2 reads SYGVKD. V dropped 0 bases and J dropped 6 bases, with 11 bases sitting between them. CDR3 length equals 14 residues.

This clonotype came up a few times. The CDR3, as DNA: TGTGCCAGCAGCTGGGACACGTTAAGGAACACTGAAGCTTTCTTT. Translating it yields CASSWDTLRNTEAFF. The chain combines TRBV12-3 or TRBV12-4 with TRBJ1-1; TRBD1 might be the D (6 bases). Trimming took 6 bases from V and 1 from J, leaving 15 bases between them. CDR3 length: 15 residues.

The chain combines TRBV4-2 with TRBJ2-5, with D perhaps matching TRBD1 (6 bases). The germline V gene has CDR1 LGHNA and CDR2 YNFKEQ. The CDR3 contains 17 residues. V was shortened by 3 bases and J by 1 base, with 18 bases between the two germline ends. The CDR3 here is CASSHKGVALTQETQYF. The CDR3 DNA follows: TGTGCCAGCAGCCACAAGGGGGTAGCGCTGACCCAAGAGACCCAGTACTTC.

This clonotype was seen at least ten times. CDR3 amino acids: CASSEPGNQPQHF. CDR3 in DNA: TGTGCCAGCAGTGAACCCGGGAATCAGCCCCAGCATTTT. The chain employs TRBV12-3 or TRBV12-4 and TRBJ1-5; D not certain. The CDR3 is 13 residues long. V gave up 5 bases and J gave up 4 bases, with 9 bases separating them.

This clonotype was seen only a few times. This sequence joins TRBV7-8 and TRBJ2-3; D is unresolved. This CDR3 is built from 12 residues. The V end lost 5 bases, the J end lost 3 bases, and 6 bases lay between the germline ends. Germline lookup yields CDR1 SGHVS and CDR2 FQNEAQ. The CDR3 region is CASSQMTDTQYF. The CDR3 nucleotides are TGTGCCAGCAGCCAAATGACAGATACGCAGTATTTT.

This clonotype was recorded many times. This chain links TRBV12-3 or TRBV12-4 with TRBJ2-5, with TRBD1 matching 7 bases. The CDR3 totals 15 residues. Trimming removed 6 bases from V and 3 bases from J; junction bases left unmatched: 10. The CDR3 spells CASSPDRVGEETQYF. CDR3 DNA: TGTGCCAGCAGCCCCGACAGGGTTGGCGAAGAGACCCAGTACTTC.

In its sample, this clonotype was seen a few times. The CDR3 region is CASSLDVFRGLFF. The CDR3 nucleotides are TGTGCCAGCAGCCTAGACGTTTTCAGAGGCCTGTTCTTC. J is TRBJ2-1 and V is TRBV27; D unresolved. CDR1 and CDR2 from the germline V gene are MNHEY and SMNVEV (reference sequence). CDR3 length: 13 residues. V shed 6 bases and J shed 15 bases, with 21 bases lying between them.

This clonotype turned up a few times. V and J are TRBV7-9 and TRBJ2-5; D gene ambiguous. Germline V gives CDR1 SEHNR, CDR2 FQNEAQ (reference sequence). The V end was cut by 6 bases, the J end by 0 bases, with 5 bases between. There are 12 residues in the CDR3. The CDR3 DNA reads as TGTGCCAGCAGAACGTACCAAGAGACCCAGTACTTC. Translating gives CASRTYQETQYF.